This TCR beta chain was observed in a study of CD8 T cells in Susac syndrome. Regarding the study as a whole: CD4+ T cell repertoires in Susac syndrome lacked clonal expansion.

Random hexamers primed reverse transcription of about 0.45 to 1 ug RNA. TCRdb re-called the immunoSEQ multiplex PCR reads with MiXCR, one entry per CDR3 protein. The table shows over 150,000 distinct CDR3 sequences, with roughly 95% occurring only once. The V and J ends lost 0 bases and 1 base respectively, with 5 bases between them. Germline V CDR1 and CDR2: GTSNPN, SVGIG (reference sequence). This CDR3 contains 13 residues. In regard to this clonotype: Antigen specificity is unknown.

Specimen: CD4+ T cells from PBMCs. V usage is TRBV30 and J usage is TRBJ2-3; D call uncertain. The origin of this receptor is a human donor with Susac syndrome. The CDR3 bases are TGTGCCTGGAGTGTACGGGGCACAGATACGCAGTATTTT. This codes for CAWSVRGTDTQYF.